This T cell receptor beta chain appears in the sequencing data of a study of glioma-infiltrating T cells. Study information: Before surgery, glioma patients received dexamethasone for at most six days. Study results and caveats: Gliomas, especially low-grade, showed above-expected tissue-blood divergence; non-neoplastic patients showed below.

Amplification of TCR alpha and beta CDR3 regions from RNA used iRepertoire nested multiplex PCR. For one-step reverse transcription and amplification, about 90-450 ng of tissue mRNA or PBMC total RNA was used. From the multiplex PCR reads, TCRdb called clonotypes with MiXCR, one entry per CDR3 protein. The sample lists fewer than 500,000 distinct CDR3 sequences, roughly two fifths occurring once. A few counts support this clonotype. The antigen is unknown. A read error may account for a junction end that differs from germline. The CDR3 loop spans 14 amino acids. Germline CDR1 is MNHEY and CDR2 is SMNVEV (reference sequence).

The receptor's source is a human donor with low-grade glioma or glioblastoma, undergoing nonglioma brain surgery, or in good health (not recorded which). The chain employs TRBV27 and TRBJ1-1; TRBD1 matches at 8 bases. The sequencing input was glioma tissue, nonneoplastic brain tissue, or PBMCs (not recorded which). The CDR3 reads CAGSPGTGITEAFF. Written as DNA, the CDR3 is TGTGCCGGCAGCCCCGGGACAGGCATAACTGAAGCTTTCTTT.